Included here is one TCR beta chain sequence, with context. Authors' methods: Without quality scores, immunoSEQ junctional reads could not be filtered like full-length reads. Method: immunoSEQ multiplex PCR; TCRdb's copy keeps in-frame clones and lacks some. D and trimming come from the DNA, and the V and J calls and clone size come from that table. The profile shows more than 1 million clones, 78% of them singletons. The entry originates in a study of shared clonotypes between healthy human individuals. Study-wide background: Per donor, CD8 memory used one plate, CD8 naive used two, CD4 memory used three and CD4 naive used three.

CD45RA-negative memory and CD45RA+ naive subsets were split from the CD4+ cells. The CDR3 has 17 residues. The V and J ends lost 0 bases and 5 bases, in that order; junction bases with no gene match: 13. Germline assignment: CDR1 GTSNPN and CDR2 SVGIG (reference sequence). V gene TRBV30 combines with J gene TRBJ1-5, with TRBD1 matching 7 bases. The TCR was taken from a man aged 18 to 30 in good health. Some clones in this sample may be carry-over from other donors' samples. Material: memory CD4+ T cells from PBMCs. Subset described: CD45RA-negative fraction. For the CDR3, the DNA is TGTGCCTGGAGTGTCCCTTCATTTAGGGGGCTGGATCAGCCCCAGCATTTT. This sequence encodes CAWSVPSFRGLDQPQHF.